The entry below gives a single T cell receptor beta chain sequence along with its context. This sample was included in a study of blood T cell repertoires in COVID-19. In the study overall: Researchers got acute and convalescent COVID-19 samples from the United States, Italy and Spain. PBMCs, B-cell-depleted T cells, or T cells provided the cDNA or gDNA that made up the material.

In germline, CDR1 is GTSNPN, CDR2 SVGIG (reference sequence). The CDR3 length is 15 residues. V shed 2 bases and J 1 base; nucleotides not matched to a gene: 4. Methods used by the authors: Amplification from reference gene primers served as the basis for estimated nucleated cell counts. Generated by immunoSEQ multiplex PCR, the TCRdb table keeps only in-frame clones and is missing some. The V and J calls and the clone size are those of that table, but D and trimming were determined from the DNA. The sample has about 190,000 clones, about 88% seen once; the top ten hold 2.5% to 3.5%. Material for sequencing was peripheral blood. The V gene is TRBV30, the J gene TRBJ2-7; TRBD2 matches 11 bases. This receptor was taken from a woman younger than 45 with active or convalescent COVID-19. CDR3 in amino acids: CAWSPRLAGSYEQYF. CDR3 nucleotide sequence: TGTGCCTGGAGTCCCCGACTAGCGGGGTCCTACGAGCAGTACTTC.